This T cell receptor beta chain was retrieved from a study of T cells in Graves' hyperthyroidism and ophthalmopathy. Study-level points and caveats: The model predicted ophthalmopathy a median roughly 6.3 months before onset. Blood also showed most of the thyroid clonotypes that were expanded above 0.001.

The patients, who ranged from 18 to 65 in age, presented with newly diagnosed hyperthyroidism lasting under 2 months. About this clonotype: What it recognizes is unknown.

RNA transcripts were the template for amplifying TCR beta CDR3 regions. TCR CDR3 regions were first amplified by RT-PCR with HTBI primers. TCRdb re-derived calls from the multiplex PCR reads in MiXCR, one entry per CDR3 protein. Among about 620,000 distinct CDR3 sequences listed, about 16% were seen once. The receptor comes from a woman aged 25 to 39 with Graves' hyperthyroidism. The sequenced sample was blood.

CDR3 sequence: CSRETQYF. The CDR3 DNA reads as TGCAGCCGAGAGACCCAGTACTTC. The chain has TRBV29-1 and TRBJ2-5, with unresolved D. Trimming cost V 8 bases and J 4 bases, with 2 bases left between them. Germline values: CDR1 SQVTM, CDR2 ANQGSEA. This CDR3 is built from 8 residues.